One and the same sample provided the 26 T cell receptor beta chains below, sequenced in a study of control samples from healthy donors and cancer patients (dated by TCRdb to about 2020). Libraries were built with the immunoSEQ multiplex PCR assay. Drawn from immuneACCESS, this table holds only the in-frame rearrangements with V and J called that TCRdb kept. Clones are partly lost; checked studies trace under half to an unresolved V gene and leave the rest unexplained. The sample table shows tens of thousands of clones, and around 93% are seen once. The top ten hold around 23% of the sample. The material sequenced was PBMCs. Every receptor here comes from a woman aged 40 to 50 with head and neck cancer.

This chain uses TRBV11-2 with TRBJ1-3; 9 bases are a match to TRBD1. V shed 5 bases, J shed 3 bases, and the junction held 8 bases outside the gene matches. CDR3 length equals 16 residues. The germline V gene encodes CDR1 SGHAT and CDR2 FQNNGV. The CDR3 sequence is CASSRTRDRVGNTIYF. The CDR3 bases are TGTGCCAGCAGCAGGACCCGGGACAGGGTTGGAAACACCATATATTTT.

CDR3 bases: TGTGCCAGCAAAGGCCGCGCATATGGCTACACCTTC. Translation: CASKGRAYGYTF. V and J are TRBV6-5 and TRBJ1-2; D is uncertain. Germline values: CDR1 MNHEY, CDR2 SVGAGI. Trimming removed 7 bases from V and 5 bases from J, with 11 bases in between. The CDR3 covers 12 residues.

The V gene is TRBV3-1 (or the pseudogene TRBV3-2), the J gene TRBJ2-1; TRBD2 aligns across 9 bases. In germline, CDR1 is LGHDT, CDR2 YNNKEL (reference sequence). The V gene end was trimmed by 0 bases and the J gene end by 5 bases; junction bases not matched to a gene: 5. CDR3 length equals 16 residues. CDR3 nucleotides: TGTGCCAGCAGCCAAGAGGCGGGGGGGCCCCACAATGAGCAGTTCTTC. It encodes CASSQEAGGPHNEQFF.

The rearrangement joins TRBV28 to TRBJ2-3, with TRBD2 matching 13 bases. Germline loops: CDR1 MDHEN, CDR2 SYDVKM. This CDR3 has 15 amino acids. With V trimmed by 6 bases and J by 1 base, 1 base remained unmatched. The CDR3 region has the DNA TGTGCCAGCAGGGGGACTAGCGGGGGCACAGATACGCAGTATTTT. Protein sequence: CASRGTSGGTDTQYF.

The chain employs TRBV27 and TRBJ2-1, with TRBD2 matching over 7 bases. The V segment lost 7 bases and the J segment 4 bases; nucleotides outside the gene matches: 19. Germline CDR1 and CDR2: MNHEY and SMNVEV (reference sequence). The CDR3 runs 18 residues. Written as DNA, the CDR3 is TGTGCCAGCAATTATATAGCTACGGGAGGCTCCCAATACAATGAGCAGTTCTTC. It is translated as CASNYIATGGSQYNEQFF.

This sequence joins TRBV19 and TRBJ2-3; no reliable D call. V gave up 5 bases and J gave up 1 base, with 7 bases separating them. The CDR3 sequence is 13 residues long. Germline CDR1 reads LNHDA; CDR2 reads SQIVND (reference sequence). CDR3 in amino acids: CASSRKRTDTQYF. The CDR3 DNA is TGTGCCAGTAGTCGGAAGCGCACAGATACGCAGTATTTT.

The rearrangement links TRBV4-1 to TRBJ1-1; D possibly corresponds to TRBD1 (5 bases). In germline, CDR1 is MGHRA, CDR2 YSYEKL. V dropped 4 bases and J dropped 1 base, with 16 bases sitting between them. CDR3 length equals 16 residues. The CDR3 DNA follows: TGCGCCAGCAGCCCGGGAGCCCGACAGCGGAACACTGAAGCTTTCTTT. Its translation: CASSPGARQRNTEAFF.

This chain connects TRBV21-1 to TRBJ1-4. TRBV21-1 is classified as a pseudogene. This CDR3 comprises 17 residues. CDR3 nucleotide sequence: TGTGCCAGCAGCAAAGGAAGTTCGGCGGCCACGGGTGAAAAACTGTTTTTT. Translated: CASSKGSSAATGEKLFF.

The V and J genes are TRBV14 and TRBJ1-2; no firm D call. The V end was cut by 0 bases, the J end by 8 bases, with 16 bases between. The CDR3 extends over 15 amino acids. Germline values: CDR1 SGHDN, CDR2 FVKESK. The CDR3 here is CASSQDFSRNGGYTF. The DNA for the CDR3 is TGTGCCAGCAGCCAAGATTTTAGCAGAAATGGGGGCTACACCTTC.

This sequence joins TRBV6-4 and TRBJ2-7; the match to TRBD1 covers 8 bases. CDR1 is MRHNA and CDR2 is SNTAGT in the germline V gene. This CDR3 region has 15 residues. Germline trimming cut 4 bases from V and 7 bases from J; bases unmatched to any gene: 12. CDR3 DNA: TGTGCCAGCAGTGCTGAACCCGGGACAGGCTTAGAGCAGTACTTC. Translating it yields CASSAEPGTGLEQYF.

The gene calls are TRBV4-1 and TRBJ1-1, with D uncertain. Germline CDR1 reads MGHRA; CDR2 reads YSYEKL. Trimming took off 0 bases at V and 1 base at J, with 6 bases between the two ends. The CDR3 runs to 14 residues. As DNA, the CDR3 is TGCGCCAGCAGCCAAGATCATGCGAACACTGAAGCTTTCTTT. It yields the protein CASSQDHANTEAFF.

The chain carries TRBV9 and TRBJ2-5; D call uncertain. The CDR3 loop spans 15 amino acids. Germline V gives CDR1 SGDLS, CDR2 YYNGEE. V was pared by 1 base and J by 0 bases, with 10 bases between. The CDR3 is CASSVMSPDQETQYF. The DNA for the CDR3 is TGTGCCAGCAGCGTAATGTCCCCCGACCAAGAGACCCAGTACTTC.

V gene TRBV21-1 combines with J gene TRBJ1-5; the D call TRBD1 from the table was never checked on the DNA. TRBV21-1 is described as a pseudogene. This CDR3 contains 18 residues. CDR3 in amino acids: CASSKALHRQVSNQPQHF. Here the CDR3 DNA reads TGTGCCAGCAGCAAAGCGCTCCACAGACAGGTCAGCAATCAGCCCCAGCATTTT.

This chain links TRBV12-3 or TRBV12-4 with TRBJ1-1; no clear D gene. The CDR3 covers 13 residues. V gave up 6 bases and J gave up 0 bases, with 8 bases separating them. The CDR3 sequence: CASSASLNTEAFF. The CDR3 nucleotides read TGTGCCAGCAGCGCCTCATTGAACACTGAAGCTTTCTTT.

V and J are TRBV4-1 and TRBJ1-2; D is unclear. Trimming removed 0 bases at V and 10 bases at J, with 15 bases between. This CDR3 contains 14 residues. Germline CDR1 and CDR2: MGHRA and YSYEKL. The CDR3 here is CASSQEGSLWAYTF. CDR3 DNA sequence: TGCGCCAGCAGCCAAGAGGGTTCCCTATGGGCCTACACCTTC.

The chain combines TRBV5-1 with TRBJ2-7; TRBD1 agrees at 11 bases. V lost 3 bases and J lost 0; bases outside the gene matches: 8. The CDR3 length is 17 residues. Germline assignment: CDR1 SGHRS and CDR2 YFSETQ. The CDR3 DNA follows: TGCGCCAGCAGCTGGACTACCGGGACAGGGGGCTCCTACGAGCAGTACTTC. Translated, it gives CASSWTTGTGGSYEQYF. Looking up the rest from reference TRBV5-1 and TRBJ2-7 gives the full variable domain: KAGVTQTPRYLIKTRGQQVTLSCSPISGHRSVSWYQQTPGQGLQFLFEYFSETQRNKGNFPGRFSGRQFSNSRSEMNVSTLELGDSALYLCASSWTTGTGGSYEQYFGPGTRLTVT.

The chain carries TRBV3-1 (or the pseudogene TRBV3-2) and TRBJ1-1; 7 positions match TRBD1. This CDR3 spans 13 amino acids. CDR1 and CDR2 (germline): LGHDT, YNNKEL (reference sequence). V trimming: 6 bases; J trimming: 6 bases; junction bases outside the gene matches: 7. The CDR3 is CASRPKGAPEAFF. The CDR3 region has the DNA TGTGCCAGCAGGCCTAAGGGGGCCCCTGAAGCTTTCTTT.

DNA of the CDR3: TGTGCCAGCAGCCAATATGGGACCACCGGGGAGCTGTTTTTT. It is translated as CASSQYGTTGELFF. The rearrangement joins TRBV14 to TRBJ2-2; D possibly matches TRBD1 or TRBD2 (5 bases each). The V gene's germline CDR1 is SGHDN and CDR2 FVKESK. The CDR3 extends over 14 amino acids. Between the trimmed V and J ends, which lost 2 bases and 4 bases, there was a span of 8 bases.

The rearrangement joins TRBV29-1 to TRBJ1-2, with 9 bases lining up with TRBD1. The CDR3 covers 14 residues. Germline V CDR1 and CDR2: SQVTM, ANQGSEA. After removal of 3 bases from V and 3 bases from J, the junction contained 5 bases not matched to a gene. The CDR3 loop is CSVDKRQGDYGYTF. As DNA, the CDR3 is TGCAGCGTTGATAAGAGACAGGGGGACTATGGCTACACCTTC. Drawing the rest from reference TRBV29-1 and TRBJ1-2, the complete variable domain is SAVISQKPSRDICQRGTSLTIQCQVDSQVTMMFWYRQQPGQSLTLIATANQGSEATYESGFVIDKFPISRPNLTFSTLTVSNMSPEDSSIYLCSVDKRQGDYGYTFGSGTRLTVV.

The rearrangement joins TRBV6-4 to TRBJ2-2; D ambiguous. The CDR3 loop spans 12 amino acids. V lost 3 bases to trimming and J lost 3 bases, with 2 bases between them. Germline CDR1 and CDR2: MRHNA and SNTAGT. The CDR3 region is CASSEDTGELFF. The DNA for the CDR3 is TGTGCCAGCAGTGAGGACACCGGGGAGCTGTTTTTT.

The genes are TRBV19 and TRBJ2-7; D is unresolved. This CDR3 region has 16 residues. V lost 1 base to trimming and J lost 2 bases, with 15 bases between them. Germline CDR1 reads LNHDA; CDR2 reads SQIVND (reference sequence). The CDR3 is CASSIAPTKRPYEQYF. In nucleotides, the CDR3 is TGTGCCAGTAGTATAGCACCGACGAAGAGACCCTACGAGCAGTACTTC. The whole variable domain, filled in from reference TRBV19 and TRBJ2-7, reads DGGITQSPKYLFRKEGQNVTLSCEQNLNHDAMYWYRQDPGQGLRLIYYSQIVNDFQKGDIAEGYSVSREKKESFPLTVTSAQKNPTAFYLCASSIAPTKRPYEQYFGPGTRLTVT.

V usage is TRBV30 and J usage is TRBJ1-2; D possibly corresponds to TRBD1 (5 bases). Looked up from germline, CDR1 is GTSNPN and CDR2 is SVGIG (reference sequence). The ends were cut back, 2 bases at V and 8 bases at J, with 21 bases in the middle. CDR3 length: 15 amino acids. The chain's CDR3 is CAWSLQGTGRRGYTF. Here the CDR3 DNA reads TGTGCCTGGAGTCTCCAAGGGACCGGACGGAGGGGCTACACCTTC.

V gene TRBV4-2 combines with J gene TRBJ2-7, with a weak D call TRBD2 (6 bases). The CDR3 totals 16 residues. Germline CDR1 reads LGHNA; CDR2 reads YNFKEQ. V was shortened by 2 bases and J by 3 bases, with 17 bases between the two germline ends. The CDR3 is CASSQLVRDGGYEQYF. The CDR3 DNA is TGTGCCAGCAGCCAATTGGTTCGGGACGGGGGCTACGAGCAGTACTTC.

The V call is TRBV30, the J call TRBJ1-1; no reliable D call. Trimming took 1 base from V and 7 from J, leaving 16 bases between them. CDR3 length equals 14 residues. Looked up from germline, CDR1 is GTSNPN and CDR2 is SVGIG (reference sequence). The DNA of the CDR3 is TGTGCCTGGAGTGATCGACGATTCAAGGGTGAAGCTTTCTTT. The encoded protein is CAWSDRRFKGEAFF.

J is TRBJ2-6 and V is TRBV2, with D maybe TRBD1 (6 bases). The V gene lost 11 bases and the J gene lost 4 bases, with 18 bases spanning the gap. CDR1 and CDR2 (germline): SNHLY, FYNNEI. This CDR3 is built from 15 residues. The DNA of the CDR3 is TGTGCCGGAAACAGGGTTCTAGGCGGGGCCAACGTCCTGACTTTC. This sequence encodes CAGNRVLGGANVLTF.

This chain joins TRBV20-1 and TRBJ1-2; D perhaps matches TRBD1 (5 bases). The CDR3 covers 10 residues. V was clipped by 3 bases and J by 8 bases, with 7 bases between them. Germline V gives CDR1 DFQATT, CDR2 SNEGSKA (reference sequence). DNA of the CDR3: TGCAGTGCTAGTTGGGACGGCTACACCTTC. This codes for CSASWDGYTF.